This entry features one TCR beta chain sequence. The antigen remains undetermined. This specimen belongs to a study of T cell repertoires in cytomegalovirus infection. Study summary: Shared public TCR beta signatures pointed to both CMV infection and a matching HLA type. Study results and limitations: Cumulative public TCR beta family frequency identified CMV carriers with the relevant HLA.

The germline V and J ends were trimmed by 9 bases and 7 bases, with 15 bases remaining between them. Germline V gene sequence: CDR1 LNHDA, CDR2 SQIVND (reference sequence). The CDR3 length is 12 residues. Via MiXCR, TCRdb re-called the reads, giving one row per CDR3 protein. Of some 900,000 distinct CDR3 sequences listed, about 33% are singletons. The starting material was cultured CD8+ T cells from PBMCs, obtained from culture after CMV antigen stimulation. The sequence was obtained from a human donor in good health (CMV status not recorded). Some clones in this sample may be carry-over from other donors' samples. The rearrangement links TRBV19 to TRBJ1-1; D ambiguous. The CDR3 DNA sequence: TGTGCCAGCGCGAACGGACCCCTTGAAGCTTTCTTT. Translating gives CASANGPLEAFF.